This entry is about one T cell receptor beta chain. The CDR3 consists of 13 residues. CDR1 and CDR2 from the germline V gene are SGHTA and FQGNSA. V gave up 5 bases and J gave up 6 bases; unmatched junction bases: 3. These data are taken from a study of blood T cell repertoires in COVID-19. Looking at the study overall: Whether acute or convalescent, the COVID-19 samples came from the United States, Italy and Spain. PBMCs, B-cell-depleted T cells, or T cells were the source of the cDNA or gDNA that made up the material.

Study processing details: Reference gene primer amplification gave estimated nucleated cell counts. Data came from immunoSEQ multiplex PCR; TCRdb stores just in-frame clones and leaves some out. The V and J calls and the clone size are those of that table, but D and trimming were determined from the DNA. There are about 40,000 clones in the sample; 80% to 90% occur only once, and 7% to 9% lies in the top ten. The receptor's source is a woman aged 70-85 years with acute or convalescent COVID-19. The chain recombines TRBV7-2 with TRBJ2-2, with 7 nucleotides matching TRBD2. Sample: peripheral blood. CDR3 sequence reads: CASSQLAAGELFF. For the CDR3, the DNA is TGTGCCAGCAGCCAGCTAGCGGCCGGGGAGCTGTTTTTT. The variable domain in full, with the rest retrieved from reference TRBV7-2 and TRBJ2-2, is GAGVSQSPSNKVTEKGKDVELRCDPISGHTALYWYRQSLGQGLEFLIYFQGNSAPDKSGLPSDRFSAERTGGSVSTLTIQRTQQEDSAVYLCASSQLAAGELFFGEGSRLTVL.